Listed below are T cell receptor beta chains from one sample, sequenced in a study of blood T cell repertoires in COVID-19. The table came from immunoSEQ multiplex PCR; TCRdb's copy has only in-frame clones and leaves some out. The sample lists about 150,000 clones, about 87% seen once, with 2.5% to 3% in the top ten. Material for sequencing was peripheral blood. These receptors all stem from a human donor with COVID-19, enrolled during active disease. The donor label of this sample is uncertain. The CDR3 runs from the conserved cysteine through the conserved F or W. D genes are given only for firm matches. Clone size is given for some rows only: seen once, a few or many times, or a class if the clone is expanded.

J | V | D | size | CDR3 | DNA
TRBJ1-3 | TRBV6-5 | NA | NA | CASSSNRARGNTIYF | TGTGCCAGCAGTAGCAACAGGGCCCGAGGAAACACCATATATTTT
TRBJ2-1 | TRBV5-1 | TRBD2 | NA | CASSSTSGSSGEQFF | TGCGCCAGCAGCTCGACTAGCGGGAGCTCGGGTGAGCAGTTCTTC
TRBJ2-1 | TRBV6-5 | NA | few | CASSLGETQFF | TGTGCCAGCTCGTTAGGGGAAACGCAGTTCTTC
TRBJ1-5 | TRBV19 | NA | NA | CASSINRDQPQHF | TGTGCCAGTAGTATTAACAGGGATCAGCCCCAGCATTTT
TRBJ1-1 | TRBV19 | TRBD1 | NA | CASTTHQGARGGTEAFF | TGTGCCAGTACTACCCACCAGGGGGCAAGGGGGGGCACTGAAGCTTTCTTT
TRBJ2-3 | TRBV24-1 | TRBD1 | NA | CATKTDRDTDTQYF | TGTGCCACCAAGACAGACAGGGACACAGATACGCAGTATTTT
TRBJ1-2 | TRBV7-3 | TRBD1 | once | CASSLTGPPNYGYTF | TGTGCCAGCAGCTTGACAGGGCCTCCTAACTATGGCTACACCTTC
TRBJ2-7 | TRBV5-3 | TRBD1 | NA | CARSLIQGAPFSYEQYF | TGTGCCAGAAGCTTGATACAGGGGGCCCCTTTTTCCTACGAGCAGTACTTC
TRBJ1-4 | TRBV15 | TRBD1 | NA | CATSGDRGPTLATNEKLFF | TGTGCCACCAGCGGAGACAGGGGCCCAACACTTGCAACTAATGAAAAACTGTTTTTT
TRBJ1-3 | TRBV7-2 | NA | NA | CASSSNTVLGNTIYF | TGTGCCAGCAGCTCGAACACCGTGTTAGGAAACACCATATATTTT
TRBJ2-3 | TRBV10-1 | NA | NA | CASREQRDTDTQYF | TGCGCCAGCAGGGAACAGAGAGACACAGATACGCAGTATTTT
TRBJ1-1 | TRBV5-1 | TRBD1 | NA | CASSLGLQGSTEAFF | TGCGCCAGCAGCTTGGGACTACAGGGGAGCACTGAAGCTTTCTTT
TRBJ1-6 | TRBV6-5 | NA | NA | CASSSRPTWNSPLHF | TGTGCCAGCAGTAGCCGACCGACTTGGAATTCACCCCTCCACTTT
TRBJ2-1 | TRBV3-1/TRBV3-2 | NA | NA | CASSQVDSGEQFF | TGTGCCAGCAGCCAAGTAGATAGCGGTGAGCAGTTCTTC
TRBJ2-2 | TRBV28 | NA | NA | CASSLPGRAETGELFF | TGTGCCAGCAGCCTCCCGGGCAGGGCGGAGACCGGGGAGCTGTTTTTT
TRBJ1-2 | TRBV5-1 | TRBD1 | NA | CASTTGADYGYTF | TGCGCCAGCACGACAGGGGCTGACTATGGCTACACCTTC
TRBJ1-6 | TRBV5-4 | TRBD1 | NA | CASTPGQGGSPLHF | TGTGCCAGCACCCCGGGACAGGGAGGATCACCCCTCCACTTT
TRBJ2-7 | TRBV9 | NA | NA | CASSPSGNYEQYF | TGTGCCAGCAGCCCCTCCGGGAACTACGAGCAGTACTTC
TRBJ1-2 | TRBV4-1 | NA | NA | CASSQTYGYGYTF | TGCGCCAGCAGCCAAACCTACGGCTATGGCTACACCTTC
TRBJ1-1 | TRBV11-2 | TRBD1 | few | CASSLALGTAEAFF | TGTGCCAGCAGCTTAGCCCTGGGGACAGCTGAAGCTTTCTTT
TRBJ2-1 | TRBV5-1 | TRBD2 | NA | CASSFRLADFNEQFF | TGCGCCAGCAGCTTCAGACTAGCGGACTTCAATGAGCAGTTCTTC
TRBJ1-1 | TRBV28 | NA | NA | CASSAQNTEAFF | TGTGCCAGCAGTGCGCAGAACACTGAAGCTTTCTTT
TRBJ2-3 | TRBV30 | TRBD1 | NA | CAWDQGAGTDTQYF | TGTGCCTGGGACCAGGGGGCTGGGACAGATACGCAGTATTTT
TRBJ2-3 | TRBV2 | NA | NA | CASSEMPDTDTQYF | TGTGCCAGCAGTGAAATGCCAGACACAGATACGCAGTATTTT
TRBJ1-5 | TRBV30 | NA | NA | CAWSSGSRDQPQHF | TGTGCCTGGAGTTCAGGGTCCAGGGATCAGCCCCAGCATTTT
TRBJ1-5 | TRBV18 | TRBD1 | NA | CASSTRQGGQPQHF | TGTGCCAGCTCAACTCGACAGGGCGGGCAGCCCCAGCATTTT
TRBJ2-1 | TRBV12-2 | NA | NA | CASRLEMEAATNNEQFF | TGTGCAAGTCGCTTAGAAATGGAAGCGGCGACAAATAATGAGCAGTTCTTC
TRBJ1-2 | TRBV7-9 | NA | NA | CASSSVWSSGYGYTF | TGTGCCAGCAGCTCCGTCTGGTCCTCGGGCTATGGCTACACCTTC
TRBJ2-1 | TRBV5-1 | NA | NA | CASSLGRDTYNEQFF | TGCGCCAGCAGCTTGGGCAGGGACACCTACAATGAGCAGTTCTTC
TRBJ1-2 | TRBV7-3 | TRBD1 | NA | CASSLGTTGGNYGYTF | TGTGCCAGCAGCTTAGGGACCACAGGGGGTAACTATGGCTACACCTTC
TRBJ2-3 | TRBV13 | NA | NA | CASGAGSDTQYF | TGTGCCAGCGGGGCGGGATCAGATACGCAGTATTTT
TRBJ1-5 | TRBV6-2/TRBV6-3 | NA | NA | CASSPGARRPQHF | TGTGCCAGCAGTCCAGGGGCCCGGAGACCCCAGCATTTT
TRBJ2-2 | TRBV5-4 | TRBD1 | NA | CASSKPGQGLRTGELFF | TGTGCCAGCAGCAAACCCGGACAGGGTTTACGCACCGGGGAGCTGTTTTTT
TRBJ1-5 | TRBV4-1 | NA | once | CASSHARGNQPQHF | TGCGCCAGCAGCCACGCCCGGGGCAATCAGCCCCAGCATTTT
TRBJ1-4 | TRBV10-3 | NA | NA | CAIRPGLGHEKLFF | TGTGCCATCAGGCCGGGACTCGGACATGAAAAACTGTTTTTT
TRBJ2-1 | TRBV18 | NA | NA | CASSLTRASQGYNEQFF | TGTGCCAGCTCACTCACCAGGGCTAGTCAAGGGTACAATGAGCAGTTCTTC
TRBJ1-5 | TRBV4-1 | TRBD1 | NA | CASSHPGQGPRPQHF | TGCGCCAGCAGCCACCCGGGACAGGGCCCCCGGCCCCAGCATTTT